This TCR beta chain comes out of a study of blood T cell repertoires in COVID-19. Study summary: Samples representing acute and convalescent COVID-19 were sourced from the United States, Italy and Spain. From T cells, B-cell-depleted T cells, or PBMCs came the material, which was cDNA or gDNA.

In the original analysis: By means of reference gene primer amplification, nucleated cell counts were estimated. Assay used: immunoSEQ multiplex PCR; TCRdb lists only in-frame clones, some missing. V and J calls and clone size are those listed in that table; D and trimming were worked out from the DNA. The sample carries over 250,000 clones, about 88% recorded once. CDR1 and CDR2 from the germline V gene are SGHAT and FQNNGV. The ends lost 5 bases at V and 1 base at J; junction bases unmatched: 3. There are 16 residues in the CDR3. The sequenced material came from peripheral blood. The clonotype was recovered from a man aged 60-69 years who had recovered from COVID-19. This chain links TRBV11-2 with TRBJ2-3; 13 bases line up with TRBD2. The CDR3 DNA is TGTGCCAGCAGCACCGGACTAGCGGGGGGCACAGATACGCAGTATTTT. Translation gives CASSTGLAGGTDTQYF.